This T cell receptor (beta chain) was captured by sequencing in a study of blood T cell repertoires in COVID-19. Study summary: Donors in the United States, Italy and Spain gave samples during acute or convalescent COVID-19. PBMCs, B-cell-depleted T cells, or T cells provided the cDNA or gDNA that made up the material.

Trimming removed 5 bases from V and 4 bases from J, with 14 bases in between. Germline loops: CDR1 GTSNPN, CDR2 SVGIG (reference sequence). CDR3 length: 14 amino acids. Original data processing: Cell counts per sample came from amplifying reference gene primers. The table came from immunoSEQ multiplex PCR; TCRdb's copy has only in-frame clones and leaves some out. D and trimming were read from the DNA, whereas the V and J calls and clone size are those reported in that table. The sample yields 90,000 to 120,000 clones, about 80% seen once. The source material was peripheral blood. The TCR originated in a man aged 60-69 years with acute or convalescent COVID-19. The V gene is TRBV30, the J gene TRBJ2-2; possibly TRBD2 for D (6 bases). Here the CDR3 DNA reads TGTGCCTGGGGACCCGGGACTTTCACCGGGGAGCTGTTTTTT. It codes for CAWGPGTFTGELFF. Supplemented by reference TRBV30 and TRBJ2-2, the full variable domain reads SQTIHQWPATLVQPVGSPLSLECTVEGTSNPNLYWYRQAAGRGLQLLFYSVGIGQISSEVPQNLSASRPQDRQFILSSKKLLLSDSGFYLCAWGPGTFTGELFFGEGSRLTVL.